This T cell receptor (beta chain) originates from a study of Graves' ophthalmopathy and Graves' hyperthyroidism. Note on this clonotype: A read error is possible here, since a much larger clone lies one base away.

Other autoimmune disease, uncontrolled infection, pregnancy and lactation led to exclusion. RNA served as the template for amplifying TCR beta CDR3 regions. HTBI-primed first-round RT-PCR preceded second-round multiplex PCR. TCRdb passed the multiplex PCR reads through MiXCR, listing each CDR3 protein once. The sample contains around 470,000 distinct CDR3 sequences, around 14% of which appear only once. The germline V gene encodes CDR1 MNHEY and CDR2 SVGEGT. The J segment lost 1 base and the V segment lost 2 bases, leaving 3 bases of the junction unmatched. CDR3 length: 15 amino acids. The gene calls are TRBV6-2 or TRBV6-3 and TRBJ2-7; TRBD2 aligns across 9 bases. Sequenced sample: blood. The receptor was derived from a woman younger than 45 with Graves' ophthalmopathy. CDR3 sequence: CASSYDLAGSYEQYF. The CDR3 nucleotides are TGTGCCAGCAGTTACGATCTAGCGGGATCCTACGAGCAGTACTTC.